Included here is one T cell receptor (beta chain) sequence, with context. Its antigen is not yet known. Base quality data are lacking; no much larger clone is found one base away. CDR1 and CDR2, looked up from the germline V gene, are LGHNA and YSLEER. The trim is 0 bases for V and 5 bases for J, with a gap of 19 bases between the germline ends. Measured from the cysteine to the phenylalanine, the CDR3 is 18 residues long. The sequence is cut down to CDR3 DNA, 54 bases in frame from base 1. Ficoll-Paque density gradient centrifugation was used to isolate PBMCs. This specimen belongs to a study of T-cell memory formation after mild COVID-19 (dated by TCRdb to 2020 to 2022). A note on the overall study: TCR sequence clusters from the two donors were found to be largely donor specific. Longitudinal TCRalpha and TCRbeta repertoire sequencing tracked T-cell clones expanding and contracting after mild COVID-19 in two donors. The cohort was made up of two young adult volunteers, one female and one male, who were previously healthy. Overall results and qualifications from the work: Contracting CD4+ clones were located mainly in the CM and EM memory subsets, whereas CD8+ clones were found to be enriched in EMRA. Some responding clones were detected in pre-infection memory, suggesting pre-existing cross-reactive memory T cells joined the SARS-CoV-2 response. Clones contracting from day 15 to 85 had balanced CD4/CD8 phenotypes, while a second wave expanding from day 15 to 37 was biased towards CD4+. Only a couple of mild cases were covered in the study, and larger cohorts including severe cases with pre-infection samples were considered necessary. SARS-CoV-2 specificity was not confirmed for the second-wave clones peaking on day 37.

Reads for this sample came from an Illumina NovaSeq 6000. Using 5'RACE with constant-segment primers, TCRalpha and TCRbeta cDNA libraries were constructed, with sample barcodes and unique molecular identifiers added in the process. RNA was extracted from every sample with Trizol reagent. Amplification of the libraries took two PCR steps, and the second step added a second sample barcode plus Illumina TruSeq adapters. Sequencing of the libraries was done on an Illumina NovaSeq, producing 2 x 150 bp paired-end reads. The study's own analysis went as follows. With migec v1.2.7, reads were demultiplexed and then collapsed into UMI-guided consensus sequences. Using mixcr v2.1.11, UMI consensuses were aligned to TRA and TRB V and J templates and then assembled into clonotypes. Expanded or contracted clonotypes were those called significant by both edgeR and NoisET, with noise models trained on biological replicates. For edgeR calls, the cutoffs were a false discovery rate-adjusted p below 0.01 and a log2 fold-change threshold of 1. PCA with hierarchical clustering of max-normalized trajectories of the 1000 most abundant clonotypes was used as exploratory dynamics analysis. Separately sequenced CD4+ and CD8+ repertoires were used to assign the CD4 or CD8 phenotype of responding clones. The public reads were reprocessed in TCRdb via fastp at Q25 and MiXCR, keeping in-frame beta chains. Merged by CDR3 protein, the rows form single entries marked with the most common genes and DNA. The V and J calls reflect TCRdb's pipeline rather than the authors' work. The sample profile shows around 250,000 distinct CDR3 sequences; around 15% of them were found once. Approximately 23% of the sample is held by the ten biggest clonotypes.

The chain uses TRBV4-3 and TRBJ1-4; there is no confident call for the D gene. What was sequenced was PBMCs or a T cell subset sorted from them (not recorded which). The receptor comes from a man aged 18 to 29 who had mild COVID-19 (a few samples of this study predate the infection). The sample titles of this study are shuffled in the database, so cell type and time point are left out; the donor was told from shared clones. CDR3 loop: CASSQDWGPPRGNEKLFF. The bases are TGCGCCAGCAGCCAAGATTGGGGTCCCCCGCGGGGAAATGAAAAACTGTTTTTT.